This TCR beta chain was profiled in a study of T-cell memory formation after mild COVID-19. The overall study: TCR clusters were mostly donor specific.

Germline V lookup: CDR1 MNHEY, CDR2 SMNVEV (reference sequence). CDR3 length: 13 residues. Germline trimming cut 2 bases from V and 10 bases from J; bases unmatched to any gene: 8. TCRdb reprocessed the 5' RACE reads via MiXCR and lists one record per CDR3 protein. The sample consists of some 600,000 distinct CDR3 sequences, 15% to 20% of them appearing once. In its sample, this clonotype was seen a few times. Sequenced: PBMCs or a T cell subset sorted from them (not recorded which). This clonotype was sampled from an adult woman who had mild COVID-19 (a few samples of this study predate the infection). Cell type and time point are not known. The V gene is TRBV27, the J gene TRBJ2-7; 7 positions match TRBD2. The CDR3 is CASSLRERDRQYF. In DNA, the CDR3 is TGTGCCAGCAGTTTACGCGAGCGGGACCGCCAGTACTTC.